A single sample gave rise to the 23 T cell receptor beta chains below, sequenced in a study of regulatory T cells in long-lasting Graves disease. The time point is: newly diagnosed GD, antithyroid drugs for less than 3 months. There was RNA extracted from PBMCs, and the TCR library was made from it. The TCR beta library used iRepertoire HTBI primers with Arm-PCR amplification of CDR3. TCRdb recomputed calls from the multiplex PCR reads with MiXCR, one row per CDR3 protein. The sample carries about 330,000 distinct CDR3 sequences, 15% to 20% recorded once. These data were also filed under a second study, of T cells in Graves' hyperthyroidism and ophthalmopathy.

Sequencing was performed on peripheral blood mononuclear cells (PBMCs), taken at new diagnosis, from a patient treated with antithyroid drugs. The receptors come from a woman aged 18-29 years with Graves disease.

This clonotype was observed at least ten times. The rearrangement links TRBV28 to TRBJ2-1; possibly TRBD1 for D (5 bases). The CDR3 has 11 residues. Germline V gene lookup returns CDR1 MDHEN and CDR2 SYDVKM. V shed 4 bases and J shed 8 bases, with 6 bases lying between them. The CDR3 DNA follows: TGTGCCAGCAGTTCCAGGGATGAGCAGTTCTTC. Translated, it gives CASSSRDEQFF.

Many counts were recorded for this clonotype. This chain joins TRBV5-1 and TRBJ2-2; tentatively, D is TRBD1 (6 bases). The length of the CDR3 is 14 residues. V lost 3 bases, J lost 4 bases, and 10 bases lay in between. Looked up from germline, CDR1 is SGHRS and CDR2 is YFSETQ. The DNA of the CDR3 is TGCGCCAGCAGCTATCAGGGGACCACCGGGGAGCTGTTTTTT. Encoded protein: CASSYQGTTGELFF.

The rearrangement joins TRBV6-1 to TRBJ1-6; no reliable D call. Germline loops: CDR1 MNHNS, CDR2 SASEGT. The CDR3 covers 12 residues. Trimming stripped 8 bases from V and 10 bases from J, with 12 bases between. The chain's CDR3 is CASGLGSSPLHF. In nucleotides, the CDR3 is TGTGCCAGCGGATTGGGGAGCTCACCCCTCCACTTT.

This clonotype was seen repeatedly, ten times or more. V gene TRBV10-3 combines with J gene TRBJ2-7, with 8 bases identical to TRBD1. The V and J ends lost 3 bases and 2 bases, in that order; junction bases with no gene match: 9. This CDR3 comprises 16 residues. The germline V gene encodes CDR1 ENHRY and CDR2 SYGVKD. The CDR3 bases are TGTGCCATCAGTGACCCCGACAGGGGAGTCACCTACGAGCAGTACTTC. It encodes CAISDPDRGVTYEQYF.

This clonotype occurred many times. The chain combines TRBV5-8 with TRBJ2-6; D remains ambiguous. Looked up from germline, CDR1 is SGHTS and CDR2 is YDEGEE. The CDR3 contains 16 residues. Trimming cost V 1 base and J 2 bases, with 10 bases left between them. In nucleotides, the CDR3 is TGTGCCAGCAGCTTGTCGATAGGGCCTGGGGCCAACGTCCTGACTTTC. Its protein is CASSLSIGPGANVLTF.

This clonotype was detected many times. The V and J genes are TRBV6-1 and TRBJ1-4; 9 nucleotides line up with TRBD1. V shed 6 bases and J 5 bases; nucleotides not matched to a gene: 10. The CDR3 runs to 16 residues. Germline CDR1 is MNHNS and CDR2 is SASEGT. The CDR3 DNA reads TGTGCCAGCAGGCCGGGACAGGGTCTTGGGAATGAAAAACTGTTTTTT. Translated, it gives CASRPGQGLGNEKLFF.

The genes are TRBV6-4 and TRBJ1-1; D perhaps matches TRBD1 (5 bases). V was cut by 6 bases and J by 4 bases, with 12 bases left in between. There are 13 residues in the CDR3. Germline CDR1 and CDR2: MRHNA and SNTAGT. The CDR3 is CASRASGGTEAFF. In DNA form, the CDR3 reads TGTGCCAGCAGGGCATCCGGGGGCACTGAAGCTTTCTTT.

This chain uses TRBV2 with TRBJ2-3; tentatively, D is TRBD1 or TRBD2 (5 bases each). The CDR3 consists of 14 residues. Looked up from germline, CDR1 is SNHLY and CDR2 is FYNNEI. Trimming left V 8 bases short and J 2 bases short, with 14 bases between. CDR3 nucleotide sequence: TGTGCCAGCCGGCTTGAGGGGTCCACAGATACGCAGTATTTT. It is translated as CASRLEGSTDTQYF.

The chain recombines TRBV29-1 with TRBJ2-1; 7 bases fit TRBD2. The CDR3 has 11 residues. Per germline, CDR1 SQVTM and CDR2 ANQGSEA. The trim removed 2 bases at V and 8 bases at J, leaving 0 bases unmatched. The CDR3 sequence: CSVERGDEQFF. The CDR3 coding sequence is TGCAGCGTTGAACGGGGGGATGAGCAGTTCTTC.

This clonotype was seen only a few times. Since a much larger clone is just one base distant, this may be a read error. The chain carries TRBV28 and TRBJ2-1; TRBD2 matches 14 bases. The J call may be faulty, since TRBJ2-5 better matches the DNA end. Per germline, CDR1 MDHEN and CDR2 SYDVKM. There are 18 residues in the CDR3. The CDR3 DNA is TGTGCCAGCAGCCAACTTTGGATGGGACTAGCGGGAGAAGGGACCCAGTACTTC. Residues: CASSQLWMGLAGEGTQYF.

This clonotype was picked up a small number of times. CDR3 DNA sequence: TGCAGCGTTGAACTGGGACGGGGCTATGGCTACACCTTC. It is translated as CSVELGRGYGYTF. The chain is built from TRBV29-1 and TRBJ1-2; the D gene is possibly TRBD1 (5 bases). Trimming pared 2 bases from V and 4 bases from J, leaving 11 bases between. The CDR3 is made up of 13 amino acids. The V gene's germline CDR1 is SQVTM and CDR2 ANQGSEA.

This clonotype has at least ten counts. V and J are TRBV12-3 or TRBV12-4 and TRBJ1-1, with TRBD1 matching over 9 bases. Germline trimming cut 4 bases from V and 6 bases from J; bases unmatched to any gene: 6. The CDR3 consists of 14 residues. In DNA, the CDR3 is TGTGCCAGCAGTTCCGGGGACAGGGACCCTGAAGCTTTCTTT. It is translated as CASSSGDRDPEAFF.

The rearrangement uses TRBV3-1 and TRBJ1-5; TRBD1 matches 10 bases. This CDR3 comprises 15 residues. Germline loops: CDR1 LGHDT, CDR2 YNNKEL (reference sequence). With V trimmed by 5 bases and J by 7 bases, 8 bases remained unmatched. The CDR3: CASSGDRGLGQPQHF. The CDR3 nucleotides read TGTGCCAGCAGCGGGGACAGGGGATTGGGACAGCCCCAGCATTTT.

The V gene is TRBV12-3 or TRBV12-4, the J gene TRBJ2-5, with 12 positions matching TRBD2. The CDR3 sequence is 21 residues long. Trimming cost V 5 bases and J 2 bases; bases outside gene matches: 21. The CDR3 here is CASSRVGRRLAGAPSQETQYF. In DNA, the CDR3 is TGTGCCAGCAGTCGTGTCGGCCGCAGACTAGCGGGGGCCCCGTCACAAGAGACCCAGTACTTC.

This clonotype was picked up many times. The CDR3 DNA follows: TGTGCCAGCAGGTTCGACCGCATGAACACTGAAGCTTTCTTT. It translates to CASRFDRMNTEAFF. The genes are TRBV2 and TRBJ1-1; D uncertain. V was trimmed by 6 bases and J by 0 bases, leaving 11 bases between them. The length of the CDR3 is 14 residues. Germline CDR1 and CDR2: SNHLY and FYNNEI.

In its sample, this clonotype was seen many times. V is TRBV12-3 or TRBV12-4 and J is TRBJ2-3; tentatively, D is TRBD1 (6 bases). The ends were cut back, 4 bases at V and 2 bases at J, with 13 bases in the middle. CDR3 length: 15 residues. DNA of the CDR3: TGTGCCAGCAGTTCTCGACAGGCCTCCACAGATACGCAGTATTTT. Amino acid sequence: CASSSRQASTDTQYF.

The chain has TRBV20-1 and TRBJ2-7; D is undetermined. Trimming took 0 bases from V and 7 from J, leaving 16 bases between them. This CDR3 has 14 amino acids. Germline CDR1 is DFQATT and CDR2 is SNEGSKA (reference sequence). CDR3 bases: TGCAGTGCTAGAGAGATAGAAGGACGTGGGGAGCAGTACTTC. Encoded protein: CSAREIEGRGEQYF.

This clonotype appeared many times. The chain's CDR3 is CSVEEGGAFF. CDR3 bases: TGCAGCGTTGAAGAGGGAGGAGCTTTCTTT. V gene TRBV29-1 combines with J gene TRBJ1-1; D is uncertain. The V gene's germline CDR1 is SQVTM and CDR2 ANQGSEA. The ends were cut back, 0 bases at V and 10 bases at J, with 6 bases in the middle. This CDR3 region has 10 residues. The whole variable domain, remainder taken from reference TRBV29-1 and TRBJ1-1, is SAVISQKPSRDICQRGTSLTIQCQVDSQVTMMFWYRQQPGQSLTLIATANQGSEATYESGFVIDKFPISRPNLTFSTLTVSNMSPEDSSIYLCSVEEGGAFFGQGTRLTVV.

The table lists this clonotype with many counts. J is TRBJ2-7 and V is TRBV3-1; D call uncertain. The length of the CDR3 is 15 residues. V lost 4 bases and J 1 base, leaving 14 bases between the germline ends. The germline V gene has CDR1 LGHDT and CDR2 YNNKEL (reference sequence). The CDR3 DNA sequence: TGTGCCAGCAGCCGCGACCGGGTCGGGTCCTACGAGCAGTACTTC. Protein product: CASSRDRVGSYEQYF.

This clonotype was seen repeatedly, ten times or more. CDR3 residues: CASSLGTGSEETQYF. The DNA for the CDR3 is TGCGCCAGCAGCTTAGGGACAGGGAGCGAAGAGACCCAGTACTTC. The chain couples TRBV5-1 to TRBJ2-5, with TRBD1 matching over 9 bases. J was trimmed by 3 bases and V by 2 bases; bases with no gene match: 5. This CDR3 is 15 amino acids long. Germline CDR1 reads SGHRS; CDR2 reads YFSETQ.

This clonotype was detected a few times. A much larger clone lies a single base off, so this may be a read error. The rearrangement uses TRBV30 and TRBJ2-1; either TRBD1 or TRBD2 may supply D (5 bases each). The CDR3 totals 11 residues. The V gene lost 4 bases and the J gene lost 12 bases, with 13 bases spanning the gap. Germline V CDR1 and CDR2: GTSNPN, SVGIG (reference sequence). The CDR3 is CAWTLGDVQFF. CDR3 bases: TGTGCCTGGACCCTGGGGGATGTGCAGTTCTTC.

With regard to this clonotype: This likely traces to a read error, being one base from a far larger clone. Likely a read error: the CDR3 ends without its conserved phenylalanine or tryptophan. V usage is TRBV7-2 and J usage is TRBJ2-7; D remains ambiguous. Germline CDR1 SGHTA, CDR2 FQGNSA. Trimming pared 3 bases from V and 4 bases from J, leaving 7 bases between. The CDR3 sequence is 12 residues long. The CDR3 is CASSFQGYEQYL. CDR3 coding DNA: TGTGCCAGCAGCTTCCAAGGTTACGAGCAGTACCTC.

The V and J genes are TRBV12-3 or TRBV12-4 and TRBJ2-7, with 7 bases that match TRBD1. CDR3 length equals 12 residues. The J segment lost 8 bases and the V segment lost 5 bases, leaving 6 bases of the junction unmatched. CDR3 coding DNA: TGTGCCAGCAGTAGGGGACAGTTAAAGCAGTACTTC. Translated, it gives CASSRGQLKQYF.